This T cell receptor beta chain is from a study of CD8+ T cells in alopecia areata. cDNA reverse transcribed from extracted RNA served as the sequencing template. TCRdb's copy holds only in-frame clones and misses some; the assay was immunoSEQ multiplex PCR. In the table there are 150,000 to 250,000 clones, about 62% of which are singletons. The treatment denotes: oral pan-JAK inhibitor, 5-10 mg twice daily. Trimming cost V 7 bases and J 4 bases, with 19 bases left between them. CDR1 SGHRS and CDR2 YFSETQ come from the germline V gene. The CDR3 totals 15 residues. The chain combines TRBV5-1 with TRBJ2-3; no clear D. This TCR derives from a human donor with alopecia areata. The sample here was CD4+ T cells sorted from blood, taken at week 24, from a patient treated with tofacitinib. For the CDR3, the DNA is TGCGCCAGCTCCCAAGACACGAATCGGGCAGATACGCAGTATTTT. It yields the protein CASSQDTNRADTQYF.